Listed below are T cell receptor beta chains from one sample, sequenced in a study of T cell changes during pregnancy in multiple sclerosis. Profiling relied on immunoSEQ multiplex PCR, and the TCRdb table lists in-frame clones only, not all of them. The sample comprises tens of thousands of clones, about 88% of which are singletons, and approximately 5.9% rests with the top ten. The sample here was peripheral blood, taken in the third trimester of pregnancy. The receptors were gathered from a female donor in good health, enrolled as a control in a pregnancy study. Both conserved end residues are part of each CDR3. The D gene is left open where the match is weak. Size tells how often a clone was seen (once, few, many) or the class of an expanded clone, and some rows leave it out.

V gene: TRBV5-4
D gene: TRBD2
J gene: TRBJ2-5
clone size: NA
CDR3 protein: CASSFGGRKQGTQYF
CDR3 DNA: TGTGCCAGCAGCTTTGGCGGGAGAAAACAAGGGACCCAGTACTTC

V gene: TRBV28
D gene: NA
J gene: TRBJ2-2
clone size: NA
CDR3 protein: CASSLGGTGELFF
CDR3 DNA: TGTGCCAGCAGTTTGGGGGGAACCGGGGAGCTGTTTTTT

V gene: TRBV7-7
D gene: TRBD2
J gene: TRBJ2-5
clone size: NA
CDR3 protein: CASSLYRFQRGVKETQYF
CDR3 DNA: TGTGCCAGCAGCCTATATCGATTCCAGCGGGGGGTCAAGGAGACCCAGTACTTC

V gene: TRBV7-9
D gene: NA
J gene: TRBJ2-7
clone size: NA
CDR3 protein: CASSLLQGYYEQYF
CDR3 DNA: TGTGCCAGCAGCCTCCTCCAGGGGTACTACGAGCAGTACTTC

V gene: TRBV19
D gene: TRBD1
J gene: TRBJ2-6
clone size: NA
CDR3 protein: CASRRIRDRASSGANVLTF
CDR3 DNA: TGTGCCAGTAGGAGAATCCGGGACAGGGCTAGCTCTGGGGCCAACGTCCTGACTTTC

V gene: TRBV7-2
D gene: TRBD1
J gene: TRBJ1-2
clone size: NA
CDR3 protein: CASSQDRGGGGYTF
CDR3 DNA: TGTGCCAGCAGCCAGGACAGGGGTGGGGGTGGCTACACCTTC

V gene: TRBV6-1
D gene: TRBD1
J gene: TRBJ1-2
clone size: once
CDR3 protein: CASSDGQGAYGYTF
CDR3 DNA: TGTGCCAGCAGTGATGGGCAGGGGGCCTATGGCTACACCTTC

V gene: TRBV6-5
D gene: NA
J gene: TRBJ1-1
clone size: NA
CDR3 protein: CASSYSGGTTEAFF
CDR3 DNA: TGTGCCAGCAGTTACTCCGGGGGGACCACTGAAGCTTTCTTT

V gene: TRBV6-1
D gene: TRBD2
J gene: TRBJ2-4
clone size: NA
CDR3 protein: CASSESGGAKNIQYF
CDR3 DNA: TGTGCCAGCAGTGAATCGGGGGGAGCCAAAAACATTCAGTACTTC

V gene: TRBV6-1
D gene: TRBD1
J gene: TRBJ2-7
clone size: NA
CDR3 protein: CASSGRTGGLSYEQYF
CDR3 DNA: TGTGCCAGCAGTGGAAGAACAGGGGGCTTGTCCTACGAGCAGTACTTC

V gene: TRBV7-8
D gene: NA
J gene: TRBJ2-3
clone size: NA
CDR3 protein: CASSSQPGWLGTDTQYF
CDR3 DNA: TGTGCCAGCAGCTCTCAGCCCGGGTGGTTGGGCACAGATACGCAGTATTTT